These T cell receptor beta chains were read from a single sample in a study of T cell clones after liver transplantation. Here immunoSEQ multiplex PCR was the method, and the copy in TCRdb shows in-frame clones only, minus some. The data show around 43,000 clones, with around 83% seen just once and 2% to 3% held by the top ten. This material consisted of CD4+ T cells from blood, taken 24 months after liver transplant. These receptors all come from a human patient who received a liver transplant. Some T cells may originate from the graft donor. The CDR3 runs from the conserved cysteine through the conserved F or W. A D gene is named only where the DNA matches it firmly. Size values are once, few and many counts, or a class for expanded clones, and some rows have none.

D	J	size	V	length	DNA	CDR3
TRBD2	TRBJ2-3	.	TRBV11-2	13	TGTGCCAGCAGGGGACTAGCGGGAGGCTGGCAGTATTTT	CASRGLAGGWQYF
.	TRBJ2-3	.	TRBV5-6	17	TGTGCCAGCAGCTTGGTGTTGAGGGGACTCCCCGCAGATACGCAGTATTTT	CASSLVLRGLPADTQYF
TRBD1	TRBJ2-5	.	TRBV16	15	TGTGCCAGCAGCCCCTACCCGGACAGGCAAGAGACCCAGTACTTC	CASSPYPDRQETQYF
.	TRBJ2-1	.	TRBV5-1	12	TGCGCCAGCGGCCCGGGGGAATATGAGCAGTTCTTC	CASGPGEYEQFF
TRBD2	TRBJ2-1	.	TRBV5-1	15	TGCGCCAGCAGCCTTCGGCTTAGCGGGGATAATGAGCAGTTCTTC	CASSLRLSGDNEQFF
.	TRBJ2-3	.	TRBV11-3	16	TGTGCCAGCAGCTTAGAAGGAGGGGGCTCCACAGATACGCAGTATTTT	CASSLEGGGSTDTQYF
.	TRBJ1-1	once	TRBV9	15	TGTGCCAGCAGCGACATGCCTGGGATGAACACTGAAGCTTTCTTT	CASSDMPGMNTEAFF
.	TRBJ1-2	.	TRBV6-1	15	TGTGCCAGCAGTGAAATTATTGGCCGGAAAGATGGCTACACCTTC	CASSEIIGRKDGYTF
.	TRBJ1-2	.	TRBV11-1	14	TGTGCCAGCAGCTTAACGTCAGGGGTCTATGGCTACACCTTC	CASSLTSGVYGYTF
.	TRBJ2-1	.	TRBV5-1	14	TGCGCCAGCAGTTCCGGTGTTAGGGGCAATGAGCAGTTCTTC	CASSSGVRGNEQFF
TRBD1	TRBJ2-7	.	TRBV19	15	TGTGCCAGTAGTATGGGGACAGGGAATCCATACGAGCAGTACTTC	CASSMGTGNPYEQYF
.	TRBJ1-1	few	TRBV19	13	TGTGCCAGTAGTATCAGGACCTACACTGAAGCTTTCTTT	CASSIRTYTEAFF
TRBD1	TRBJ1-5	.	TRBV29-1	13	TGCAGCGTTGGTGACAGGGACGGTCAGCCCCAGCATTTT	CSVGDRDGQPQHF
.	TRBJ2-7	.	TRBV5-1	12	TGCGCCAGCAGCTTGGAGGGGACCGAGCAGTACTTC	CASSLEGTEQYF
.	TRBJ2-6	.	TRBV11-2	17	TGTGCCAGCAGCTTAGTAGGTAGTGGGTATGGGGCCAACGTCCTGACTTTC	CASSLVGSGYGANVLTF
TRBD1	TRBJ1-2	.	TRBV7-9	18	TGTGCCAGCAGCTCGCCGGACAGGGGGCGTGATGCGAACTATGGCTACACCTTC	CASSSPDRGRDANYGYTF
.	TRBJ1-2	.	TRBV19	12	TGTGCCAGTACAGAACCTAACTATGGCTACACCTTC	CASTEPNYGYTF